These T cell receptor beta chains were read from a single sample in a study of a mutant IDH1 vaccine in newly diagnosed glioma. Repertoires were generated with immunoSEQ multiplex PCR, while TCRdb's copy carries only in-frame clones and drops some. The sample comprises approximately 11,000 clones, 81% of which are singletons, and about a sixth rests with the top ten. These receptors are not linked to any known antigen. The sample here was PBMCs, taken from a glioma patient whose treatment included an IDH1 peptide vaccine. These TCRs come from a man aged 25-40 years with glioma. Both conserved end residues are part of each CDR3. D genes are given only for firm matches. Expanded clones get a size class; other rows say once, few or many, or leave the size out.

CASSPSRGTNQPQHF | TGTGCCAGCTCCCCCTCGAGGGGCACCAATCAGCCCCAGCATTTT | TRBJ1-5 | NA | NA | TRBV6-1
CASSHMGQGIYEQYF | TGTGCCAGCAGCCACATGGGACAGGGGATCTACGAGCAGTACTTC | TRBJ2-7 | TRBD1 | NA | TRBV7-9
CASSLEGREETQYF | TGCGCCAGCAGCTTGGAGGGCAGGGAAGAGACCCAGTACTTC | TRBJ2-5 | NA | NA | TRBV5-1
CASRNLGGLTEAFF | TGTGCCAGCCGAAACCTAGGTGGCTTGACTGAAGCTTTCTTT | TRBJ1-1 | NA | NA | TRBV6-5
CASSLRQGWNTEAFF | TGCGCCAGCAGCTTGCGGCAGGGCTGGAACACTGAAGCTTTCTTT | TRBJ1-1 | NA | NA | TRBV5-1
CASSGGIYTEAFF | TGTGCCAGCAGCGGCGGGATTTATACTGAAGCTTTCTTT | TRBJ1-1 | NA | NA | TRBV5-5
CASRYNRGLNTEAFF | TGTGCCAGCAGGTACAACAGGGGATTGAACACTGAAGCTTTCTTT | TRBJ1-1 | TRBD1 | few | TRBV7-8
CASSDRVRQPQHF | TGTGCCAGCAGTGACAGGGTTCGCCAGCCCCAGCATTTT | TRBJ1-5 | NA | NA | TRBV6-1
CAWSGGGIQSEAFF | TGTGCCTGGAGTGGGGGGGGGATCCAAAGTGAAGCTTTCTTT | TRBJ1-1 | NA | NA | TRBV30
CASSPHSGETQYF | TGTGCCAGCAGCCCTCACAGCGGGGAGACCCAGTACTTC | TRBJ2-5 | NA | NA | TRBV7-7
CASSGGQGITDTQYF | TGCGCCAGCAGCGGAGGACAGGGGATCACAGATACGCAGTATTTT | TRBJ2-3 | TRBD1 | NA | TRBV5-1
CASSVGDRGDTGELFF | TGCGCCAGCAGCGTCGGCGACAGGGGCGACACCGGGGAGCTGTTTTTT | TRBJ2-2 | TRBD1 | NA | TRBV5-1
CASSLDEKLFF | TGTGCCAGCAGCTTGGATGAAAAACTGTTTTTT | TRBJ1-4 | NA | NA | TRBV5-4
CASSLGDGNGYTF | TGCGCCAGCAGCTTGGGGGACGGCAATGGCTACACCTTC | TRBJ1-2 | NA | NA | TRBV5-1
CAISAPGQGGVGELFF | TGTGCCATCAGTGCCCCGGGACAGGGGGGAGTCGGGGAGCTGTTTTTT | TRBJ2-2 | TRBD1 | NA | TRBV10-3
CASSSLSTGTRGPQHF | TGTGCCAGCAGTTCCCTCTCAACAGGAACTCGGGGGCCCCAGCATTTT | TRBJ1-5 | NA | NA | TRBV6-5
CASSLVPASGTYEQYF | TGCGCCAGCAGCTTGGTTCCCGCTAGCGGTACCTACGAGCAGTACTTC | TRBJ2-7 | TRBD2 | few | TRBV5-1
CASRMTGNVAGELFF | TGTGCCAGCAGGATGACAGGGAATGTGGCCGGGGAGCTGTTTTTT | TRBJ2-2 | TRBD1 | NA | TRBV27
CAILLLLGRQNTEAFF | TGTGCCATCCTTCTTTTGTTGGGACGGCAGAACACTGAAGCTTTCTTT | TRBJ1-1 | NA | few | TRBV10-3
CAWSPTSGANRNTEAFF | TGTGCCTGGAGCCCTACCTCGGGGGCGAACCGGAACACTGAAGCTTTCTTT | TRBJ1-1 | NA | NA | TRBV30
CASSQGWGGSGNTIYF | TGTGCCAGCAGCCAAGGGTGGGGAGGCTCTGGAAACACCATATATTTT | TRBJ1-3 | NA | NA | TRBV4-2
CATSKYSPKGQETQYF | TGTGCCACCAGCAAGTACTCCCCAAAGGGGCAAGAGACCCAGTACTTC | TRBJ2-5 | NA | NA | TRBV15
CASGTAKNEKLFF | TGTGCCAGTGGGACAGCCAAGAATGAAAAACTGTTTTTT | TRBJ1-4 | TRBD1 | NA | TRBV19
CASSFQGGSGNTIYF | TGTGCCAGCAGCTTCCAGGGGGGTTCTGGAAACACCATATATTTT | TRBJ1-3 | TRBD1 | NA | TRBV7-9
CSVVLGGGQPQHF | TGCAGCGTTGTCCTAGGGGGCGGTCAGCCCCAGCATTTT | TRBJ1-5 | TRBD1 | few | TRBV29-1
CASSLVGPGETQYF | TGCGCCAGCAGCTTGGTGGGACCGGGAGAGACCCAGTACTTC | TRBJ2-5 | NA | NA | TRBV5-1
CAWSRDLTGELFF | TGTGCCTGGAGTCGAGACTTGACCGGGGAGCTGTTTTTT | TRBJ2-2 | NA | NA | TRBV30
CAISEYGEQYF | TGTGCCATCAGTGAGTACGGCGAGCAGTACTTC | TRBJ2-7 | NA | NA | TRBV10-3
CASSPPGQRDYNEQFF | TGTGCCAGTAGCCCTCCTGGACAGAGGGACTACAATGAGCAGTTCTTC | TRBJ2-1 | NA | NA | TRBV19
CASSLTGGSYEQYF | TGTGCCAGCAGCCTAACGGGGGGAAGCTACGAGCAGTACTTC | TRBJ2-7 | TRBD2 | NA | TRBV7-8
CASSLLIAATDTQYF | TGCGCCAGCAGCTTGTTAATAGCGGCTACAGATACGCAGTATTTT | TRBJ2-3 | NA | NA | TRBV5-1
CASSPQAINQPQHF | TGTGCCAGCTCACCACAGGCAATCAATCAGCCCCAGCATTTT | TRBJ1-5 | NA | NA | TRBV18
CASSSQATYNEQFF | TGCGCCAGCAGCTCACAGGCCACCTACAATGAGCAGTTCTTC | TRBJ2-1 | NA | NA | TRBV5-1
CASSLQGGPMNTEAFF | TGTGCCAGCAGCTTACAGGGGGGCCCAATGAACACTGAAGCTTTCTTT | TRBJ1-1 | TRBD1 | NA | TRBV2
CASSLAGQGYEQYF | TGTGCCAGCAGCTTAGCGGGACAGGGCTACGAGCAGTACTTC | TRBJ2-7 | TRBD1 | NA | TRBV7-9
CASSPSTDTQYF | TGTGCCAGTAGTCCTAGCACAGATACGCAGTATTTT | TRBJ2-3 | NA | NA | TRBV19
CAWSVGQGEADTQYF | TGTGCCTGGAGTGTTGGACAGGGGGAGGCAGATACGCAGTATTTT | TRBJ2-3 | TRBD1 | NA | TRBV30
CASSLANRDGYTF | TGTGCCAGCAGCTTAGCGAACAGGGATGGCTACACCTTC | TRBJ1-2 | NA | NA | TRBV7-9
CASSLGTGGFYYTF | TGCGCCAGCAGCTTGGGGACAGGGGGCTTTTATTACACCTTC | TRBJ1-2 | TRBD1 | NA | TRBV5-1
CASRGLAGVTGELFF | TGTGCCAGCCGGGGACTAGCGGGAGTCACCGGGGAGCTGTTTTTT | TRBJ2-2 | TRBD2 | NA | TRBV6-6
CASSLAGHLTGELFF | TGTGCCAGCAGCTTGGCCGGACATCTCACCGGGGAGCTGTTTTTT | TRBJ2-2 | NA | NA | TRBV5-6